This passage covers 32 T cell receptor beta chains from one sample sequenced in a study of T cell clusters in autoimmune cytopenias. Some 39,000 genome equivalents of blood DNA were amplified for TRB. TRB was amplified by touch-down multiplex PCR, primer pools A and B combined. TCRdb re-called the multiplex PCR reads; every CDR3 protein appears as one record, without DNA. Found here are some 15,000 distinct CDR3 sequences; the top ten clones hold under 2.5%. Sequenced: peripheral blood. These receptors were taken from a human donor with an autoimmune cytopenia or autoimmune hepatitis (not recorded which).

V usage is TRBV5-6 and J usage is TRBJ2-1; checking the TCRdb D call of TRBD1 is not possible without DNA. The CDR3 extends over 14 amino acids. The germline CDR1 and CDR2 sequences are SGHDT and YYEEEE. The CDR3 sequence is CASSLRDRGGEQFF. Complete variable domain (other parts from reference TRBV5-6 and TRBJ2-1): DAGVTQSPTHLIKTRGQQVTLRCSPKSGHDTVSWYQQALGQGPQFIFQYYEEEERQRGNFPDRFSGHQFPNYSSELNVNALLLGDSALYLCASSLRDRGGEQFFGPGTRLTVL.

The genes are TRBV12-3 or TRBV12-4 and TRBJ2-7; TCRdb's assignment of TRBD1 cannot be checked, as there is no DNA. The CDR3 loop spans 17 amino acids. CDR3 amino acids: CASSTRDRGDYPYEQYF.

V is TRBV4-2 and J is TRBJ2-7; TCRdb reports TRBD1, a call that lacks DNA to check it against. Germline CDR1 LGHNA, CDR2 YNFKEQ. CDR3 length: 14 amino acids. CDR3 region: CASSPPGRNYEQYF.

This chain links TRBV6-5 with TRBJ1-1; TCRdb reports TRBD1, a call that lacks DNA to check it against. Germline values: CDR1 MNHEY, CDR2 SVGAGI. The CDR3 length is 12 residues. The CDR3: CASSRSRAEAFF.

Judged by frequency, this clonotype is medium-sized. This chain connects TRBV19 to TRBJ1-1. Per germline, CDR1 LNHDA and CDR2 SQIVND (reference sequence). This CDR3 is 13 amino acids long. CDR3 loop: CASSNILNTEAFF.

The chain employs TRBV7-9 and TRBJ2-1; TCRdb gives TRBD1 as the D gene, but with no DNA this cannot be confirmed. The CDR3 consists of 15 residues. From germline, CDR1 is SEHNR and CDR2 FQNEAQ (reference sequence). The CDR3 here is CASSPGQGADNEQFF.

J is TRBJ1-1 and V is TRBV6-5; TCRdb names TRBD1, which stays unverified in the absence of DNA. Looked up from germline, CDR1 is MNHEY and CDR2 is SVGAGI. The CDR3 consists of 15 residues. CDR3 in amino acids: CASSLYRGAGTEAFF.

This CDR3 reads CASTLSPRTRPGTDTQYF. The chain couples TRBV5-6 to TRBJ2-3; the D call from TCRdb, TRBD2, cannot be confirmed without DNA. Looked up from germline, CDR1 is SGHDT and CDR2 is YYEEEE. The length of the CDR3 is 18 residues.

The chain's CDR3 is CASSLRNRGSYEQYF. The chain links TRBV5-5 to TRBJ2-7; TCRdb designates TRBD1, a call that cannot be tested without DNA. The germline V gene encodes CDR1 SGHKS and CDR2 YYEKEE (reference sequence). This CDR3 comprises 15 residues. Full variable domain (outside the CDR3, taken from reference TRBV5-5 and TRBJ2-7): DAGVTQSPTHLIKTRGQQVTLRCSPISGHKSVSWYQQVLGQGPQFIFQYYEKEERGRGNFPDRFSARQFPNYSSELNVNALLLGDSALYLCASSLRNRGSYEQYFGPGTRLTVT.

The chain carries TRBV20-1 and TRBJ1-1; checking the TCRdb D call of TRBD1 is not possible without DNA. The CDR3 has 14 amino acids. Germline V gene sequence: CDR1 DFQATT, CDR2 SNEGSKA (reference sequence). CDR3 amino acids: CSAWGDRVSTEAFF.

The chain is built from TRBV18 and TRBJ1-1. There are 12 residues in the CDR3. Germline assignment: CDR1 KGHSH and CDR2 LQKENI. The CDR3 region is CASSPLGAEAFF.

The chain joins TRBV5-1 to TRBJ1-1. Germline lookup yields CDR1 SGHRS and CDR2 YFSETQ. The CDR3 runs to 14 residues. The CDR3 protein is CASSQLPMNTEVFF. The full variable domain, rest sourced from reference TRBV5-1 and TRBJ1-1, is KAGVTQTPRYLIKTRGQQVTLSCSPISGHRSVSWYQQTPGQGLQFLFEYFSETQRNKGNFPGRFSGRQFSNSRSEMNVSTLELGDSALYLCASSQLPMNTEVFFGQGTRLTVV.

The chain links TRBV11-1 to TRBJ2-2. This CDR3 has 13 amino acids. CDR1 and CDR2 from the germline V gene are SGHAT and FQDESV (reference sequence). CDR3 protein: CASSLSGAGELFF.

J is TRBJ2-1 and V is TRBV20-1. In germline, CDR1 is DFQATT, CDR2 SNEGSKA (reference sequence). The CDR3 is made up of 11 amino acids. This CDR3 is CSAQSGNEQFF.

This clonotype shows up as medium-sized by frequency. This chain's CDR3 is CATSGRGNEKLFF. The chain carries TRBV15 and TRBJ1-4; as DNA is missing, the TRBD1 call by TCRdb cannot be tested. The CDR3 spans 13 residues. Germline values: CDR1 LNHNV, CDR2 YYDKDF (reference sequence).

The chain links TRBV20-1 to TRBJ2-1; TCRdb designates TRBD2, a call that cannot be tested without DNA. This CDR3 contains 11 residues. The germline gives CDR1 DFQATT, CDR2 SNEGSKA (reference sequence). Here the CDR3 reads CSAIETPEQFF.

CDR3 region: CASSIGQGVHGYTF. The chain couples TRBV19 to TRBJ1-2; the TCRdb D gene call, TRBD1, has no DNA to confirm it. The CDR3 runs to 14 residues. From germline, CDR1 is LNHDA and CDR2 SQIVND (reference sequence). The whole variable domain, filled in from reference TRBV19 and TRBJ1-2, reads DGGITQSPKYLFRKEGQNVTLSCEQNLNHDAMYWYRQDPGQGLRLIYYSQIVNDFQKGDIAEGYSVSREKKESFPLTVTSAQKNPTAFYLCASSIGQGVHGYTFGSGTRLTVV.

The chain recombines TRBV18 with TRBJ1-1. Germline V gene lookup returns CDR1 KGHSH and CDR2 LQKENI. This CDR3 comprises 16 residues. The CDR3: CASSPGPTALNTEAFF.

The chain uses TRBV19 and TRBJ1-4. This CDR3 is 14 amino acids long. CDR1 LNHDA and CDR2 SQIVND come from the germline V gene (reference sequence). CDR3: CASSGAGYNEKLFF.

The V call is TRBV5-6, the J call TRBJ2-2; TCRdb's D gene call, TRBD1, goes unchecked for lack of DNA. CDR1 and CDR2 from the germline V gene are SGHDT and YYEEEE. The CDR3 loop spans 16 amino acids. This chain's CDR3 is CASTRSGGAGTGELFF.

J is TRBJ2-3 and V is TRBV7-2; TCRdb gives TRBD2 as the D gene, but with no DNA this cannot be confirmed. Germline CDR1 SGHTA, CDR2 FQGNSA. There are 15 residues in the CDR3. CDR3: CASSGAAFRADTQYF.

The chain uses TRBV6-6 and TRBJ1-5. This CDR3 has 14 amino acids. Germline V gives CDR1 MNHNY, CDR2 SVGAGI (reference sequence). CDR3 region: CASSDSLTGQPQHF.

Frequency places this clonotype as medium-sized. CDR3 region: CSVDATGSYEQYF. The V call is TRBV29-1, the J call TRBJ2-7; lacking DNA, the TRBD1 call made by TCRdb goes unchecked. This CDR3 is built from 13 residues. Germline V gene sequence: CDR1 SQVTM, CDR2 ANQGSEA.

This clonotype is medium-sized by frequency. This chain connects TRBV30 to TRBJ2-3; lacking DNA, the TRBD1 call made by TCRdb goes unchecked. This CDR3 has 16 residues. From germline, CDR1 is GTSNPN and CDR2 SVGIG (reference sequence). The CDR3 loop reads CAWSVMVGGGTDTQYF.

The J gene is TRBJ1-1, the V gene TRBV6-1; TCRdb's assignment of TRBD1 cannot be checked, as there is no DNA. The CDR3 totals 12 residues. CDR1 is MNHNS and CDR2 is SASEGT in the germline V gene. The CDR3 loop is CAIKTGNTEAFF.

This chain connects TRBV4-2 to TRBJ2-1; TCRdb reports TRBD2, a call that lacks DNA to check it against. The germline CDR1 and CDR2 sequences are LGHNA and YNFKEQ. CDR3 length equals 16 residues. CDR3 region: CASSQVRAGGLNEQFF.

By frequency, this clonotype is medium-sized. V gene TRBV27 combines with J gene TRBJ2-5. The germline V gene has CDR1 MNHEY and CDR2 SMNVEV (reference sequence). The CDR3 sequence is 13 residues long. The CDR3 loop is CASSFRIAETQYF.

The genes are TRBV27 and TRBJ2-1; TCRdb's D call of TRBD1 is untestable without DNA. The CDR3 is 16 residues long. Per germline, CDR1 MNHEY and CDR2 SMNVEV (reference sequence). The CDR3 here is CASSSRDRGRGNEQFF.

CDR3 amino acids: CASSYLSGEDTQYF. The chain is built from TRBV7-9 and TRBJ2-3; TCRdb calls TRBD1, which cannot be checked without DNA. The CDR3 runs 14 residues. Germline V gene data show CDR1 as SEHNR and CDR2 as FQNEAQ (reference sequence).

Measured by frequency, this clonotype is medium-sized. This chain links TRBV29-1 with TRBJ1-1; with no DNA, the TCRdb D assignment of TRBD1 cannot be verified. The CDR3 spans 13 residues. The germline V gene has CDR1 SQVTM and CDR2 ANQGSEA. CDR3 sequence reads: CSVGPGANTEAFF. The variable domain in full, with the rest retrieved from reference TRBV29-1 and TRBJ1-1, is SAVISQKPSRDICQRGTSLTIQCQVDSQVTMMFWYRQQPGQSLTLIATANQGSEATYESGFVIDKFPISRPNLTFSTLTVSNMSPEDSSIYLCSVGPGANTEAFFGQGTRLTVV.

The V call is TRBV6-6, the J call TRBJ1-2. CDR3 length equals 16 residues. In germline, CDR1 is MNHNY, CDR2 SVGAGI (reference sequence). The CDR3 loop reads CASGLRRGRSEGGYTF.

The rearrangement uses TRBV5-6 and TRBJ1-2; checking the TCRdb D call of TRBD1 is not possible without DNA. CDR3 size: 15 residues. CDR1 SGHDT and CDR2 YYEEEE come from the germline V gene. The CDR3 loop reads CASSLGTRVGYGYTF.